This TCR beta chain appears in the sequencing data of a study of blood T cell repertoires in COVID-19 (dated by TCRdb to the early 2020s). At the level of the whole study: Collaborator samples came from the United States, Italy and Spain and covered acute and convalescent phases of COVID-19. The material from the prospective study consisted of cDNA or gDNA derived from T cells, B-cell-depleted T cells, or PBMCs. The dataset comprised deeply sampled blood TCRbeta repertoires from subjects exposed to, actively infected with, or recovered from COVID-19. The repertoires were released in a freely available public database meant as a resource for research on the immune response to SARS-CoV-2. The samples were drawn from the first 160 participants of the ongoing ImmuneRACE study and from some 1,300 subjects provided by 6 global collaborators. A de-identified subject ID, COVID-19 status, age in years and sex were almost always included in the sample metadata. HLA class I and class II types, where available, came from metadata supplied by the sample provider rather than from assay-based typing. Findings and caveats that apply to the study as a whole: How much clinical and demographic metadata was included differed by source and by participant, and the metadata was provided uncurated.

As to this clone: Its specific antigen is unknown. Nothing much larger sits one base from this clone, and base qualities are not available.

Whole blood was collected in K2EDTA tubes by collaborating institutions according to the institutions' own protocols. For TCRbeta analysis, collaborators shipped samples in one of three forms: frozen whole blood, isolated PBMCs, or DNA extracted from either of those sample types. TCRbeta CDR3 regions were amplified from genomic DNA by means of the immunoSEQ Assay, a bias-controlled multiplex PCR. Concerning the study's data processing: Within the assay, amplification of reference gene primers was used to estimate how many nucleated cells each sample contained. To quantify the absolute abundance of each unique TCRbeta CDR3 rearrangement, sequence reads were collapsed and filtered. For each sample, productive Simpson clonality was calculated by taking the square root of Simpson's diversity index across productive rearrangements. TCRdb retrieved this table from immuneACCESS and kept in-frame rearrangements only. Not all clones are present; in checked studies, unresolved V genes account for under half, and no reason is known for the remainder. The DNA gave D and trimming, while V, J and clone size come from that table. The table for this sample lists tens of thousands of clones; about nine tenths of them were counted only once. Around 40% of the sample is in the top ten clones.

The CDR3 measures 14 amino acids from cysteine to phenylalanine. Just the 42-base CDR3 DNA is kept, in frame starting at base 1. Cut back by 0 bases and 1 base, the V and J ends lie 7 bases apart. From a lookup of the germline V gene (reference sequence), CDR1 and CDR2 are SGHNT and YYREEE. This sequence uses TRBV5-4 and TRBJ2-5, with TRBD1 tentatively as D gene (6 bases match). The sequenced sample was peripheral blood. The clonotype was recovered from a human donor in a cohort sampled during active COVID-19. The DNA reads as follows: TGTGCCAGCAGCTTGGAAGGGGGCCAAGAGACCCAGTACTTC. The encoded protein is CASSLEGGQETQYF.